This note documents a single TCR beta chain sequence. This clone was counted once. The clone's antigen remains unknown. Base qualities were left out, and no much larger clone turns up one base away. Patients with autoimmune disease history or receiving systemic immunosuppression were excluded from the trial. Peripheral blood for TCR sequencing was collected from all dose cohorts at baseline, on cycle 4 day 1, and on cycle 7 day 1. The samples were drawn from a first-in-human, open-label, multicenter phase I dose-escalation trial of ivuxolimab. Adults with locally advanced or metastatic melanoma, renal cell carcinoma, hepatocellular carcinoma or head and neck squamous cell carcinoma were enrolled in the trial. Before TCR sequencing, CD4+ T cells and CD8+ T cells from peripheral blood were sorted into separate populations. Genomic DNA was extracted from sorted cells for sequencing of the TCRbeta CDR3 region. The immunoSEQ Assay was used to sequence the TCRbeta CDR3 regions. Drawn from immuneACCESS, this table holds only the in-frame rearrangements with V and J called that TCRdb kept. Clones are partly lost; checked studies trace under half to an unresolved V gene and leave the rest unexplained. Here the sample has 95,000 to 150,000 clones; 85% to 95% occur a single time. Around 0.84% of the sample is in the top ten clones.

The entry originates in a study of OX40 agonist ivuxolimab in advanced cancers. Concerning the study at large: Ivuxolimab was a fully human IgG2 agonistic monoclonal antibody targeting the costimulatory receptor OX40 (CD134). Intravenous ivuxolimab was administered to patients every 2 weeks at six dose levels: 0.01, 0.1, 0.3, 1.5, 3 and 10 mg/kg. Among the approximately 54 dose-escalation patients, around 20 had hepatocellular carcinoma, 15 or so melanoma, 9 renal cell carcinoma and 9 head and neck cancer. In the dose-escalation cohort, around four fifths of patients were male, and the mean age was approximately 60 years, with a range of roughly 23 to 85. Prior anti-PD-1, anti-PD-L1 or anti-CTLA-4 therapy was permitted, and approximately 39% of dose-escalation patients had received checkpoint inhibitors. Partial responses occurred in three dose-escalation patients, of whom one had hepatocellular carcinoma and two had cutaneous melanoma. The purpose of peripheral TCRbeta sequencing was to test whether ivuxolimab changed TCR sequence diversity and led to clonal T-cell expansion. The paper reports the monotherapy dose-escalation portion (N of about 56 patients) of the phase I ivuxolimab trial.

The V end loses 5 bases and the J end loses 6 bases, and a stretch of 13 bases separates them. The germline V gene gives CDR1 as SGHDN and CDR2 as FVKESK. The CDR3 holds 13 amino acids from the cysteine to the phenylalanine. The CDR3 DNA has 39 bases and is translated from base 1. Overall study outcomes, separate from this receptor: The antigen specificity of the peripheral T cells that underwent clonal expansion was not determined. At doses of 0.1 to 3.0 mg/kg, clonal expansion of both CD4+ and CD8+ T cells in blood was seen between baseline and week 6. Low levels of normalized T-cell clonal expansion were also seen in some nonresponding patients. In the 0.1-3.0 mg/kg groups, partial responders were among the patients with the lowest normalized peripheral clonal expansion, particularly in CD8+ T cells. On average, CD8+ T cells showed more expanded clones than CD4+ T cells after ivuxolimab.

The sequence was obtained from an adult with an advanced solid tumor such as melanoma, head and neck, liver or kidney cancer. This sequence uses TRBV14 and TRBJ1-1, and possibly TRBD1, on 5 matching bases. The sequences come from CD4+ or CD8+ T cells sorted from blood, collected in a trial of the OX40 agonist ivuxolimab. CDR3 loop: CASSNGAGAEAFF. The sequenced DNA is TGTGCCAGCAGCAACGGGGCCGGGGCTGAAGCTTTCTTT.